This passage covers 17 T cell receptor beta chains from one sample sequenced in a study of cytomegalovirus exposure and HLA in healthy donors (dated by TCRdb to the late 2010s). The library was obtained by the immunoSEQ multiplex PCR assay. The multiplex PCR relied on a mix of 60 forward primers for TCR Vbeta segments and 13 reverse primers for TCR Jbeta segments. What TCRdb holds here is the immuneACCESS table cut down to in-frame rearrangements. Part of the clones is not present; checked against another copy, under half of the missing clones reflect an unresolved V gene, and the others are unexplained. The sample table contains about 110,000 clones; only one count was recorded for approximately 81% of them. Around 2.1% of the sample goes to the ten largest clones. Sequencing input: PBMCs. The receptors were gathered from a woman under 40 in good health and CMV-seronegative.

Only a few counts were recorded for this clone. V and J are TRBV11-3 and TRBJ2-2, with 8 bases fitting TRBD2. CDR1 and CDR2 from the germline V gene are SGHNT and YENEEA. There are 16 residues in the CDR3. V shed 0 bases, J shed 6 bases, and the junction held 6 bases outside the gene matches. The CDR3 protein is CASSLDLGLAPGELFF. CDR3 coding DNA: TGTGCCAGCAGCTTAGATCTCGGACTAGCCCCCGGGGAGCTGTTTTTT.

The V call is TRBV18, the J call TRBJ2-7; weak D call: TRBD1 (6 bases). In germline, CDR1 is KGHSH, CDR2 LQKENI. Trimming removed 4 bases at V and 4 bases at J, with 11 bases between. The CDR3 contains 13 residues. Here the CDR3 DNA reads TGTGCCAGCTCACTTACGAGGGGGTACGAGCAGTACTTC. Its protein is CASSLTRGYEQYF. Looking up the rest from reference TRBV18 and TRBJ2-7 gives the full variable domain: NAGVMQNPRHLVRRRGQEARLRCSPMKGHSHVYWYRQLPEEGLKFMVYLQKENIIDESGMPKERFSAEFPKEGPSILRIQQVVRGDSAAYFCASSLTRGYEQYFGPGTRLTVT.

This chain links TRBV5-8 with TRBJ1-2; maybe TRBD1 (5 bases). CDR3 size: 13 residues. Trimming left V 4 bases short and J 8 bases short, with 15 bases between. The germline CDR1 and CDR2 sequences are SGHTS and YDEGEE. CDR3 region: CASSVRGARGYTF. The CDR3 DNA follows: TGTGCCAGCAGCGTACGTGGGGCGCGGGGCTACACCTTC.

This clone was detected only a few times. The chain combines TRBV28 with TRBJ1-1; 11 bases line up with TRBD1. The V and J ends lost 1 base and 3 bases, in that order; junction bases with no gene match: 7. The CDR3 totals 17 residues. In germline, CDR1 is MDHEN, CDR2 SYDVKM. The CDR3 loop reads CASSLFIGTGGHTEAFF. As DNA, the CDR3 is TGTGCCAGCAGTTTATTTATAGGGACAGGGGGACACACTGAAGCTTTCTTT.

The gene calls are TRBV5-6 and TRBJ1-1, with a tentative D call TRBD1 (5 bases). V was shortened by 2 bases and J by 7 bases, with 12 bases between the two germline ends. This CDR3 has 13 residues. Looked up from germline, CDR1 is SGHDT and CDR2 is YYEEEE. DNA for the CDR3: TGTGCCAGCAGCTTTAACGGACACTATGAAGCTTTCTTT. As protein: CASSFNGHYEAFF.

The chain links TRBV6-1 to TRBJ1-6; D is unclear. Germline lookup yields CDR1 MNHNS and CDR2 SASEGT. The CDR3 spans 12 residues. Trimming took 1 base from V and 12 from J, leaving 7 bases between them. CDR3 coding DNA: TGTGCCAGCAGTGAAGTGCCAGGACCCCTCCACTTT. This gives the protein CASSEVPGPLHF.

CDR3 in amino acids: CASSYSSGTSGDEQFF. CDR3 nucleotides: TGTGCCAGCAGTTACTCGTCCGGGACTAGCGGGGATGAGCAGTTCTTC. The rearrangement uses TRBV6-5 and TRBJ2-1, with TRBD2 matching 13 bases. The CDR3 is made up of 16 amino acids. CDR1 and CDR2 (germline): MNHEY, SVGAGI. Unmatched junction bases numbered 4, after V lost 0 bases and J lost 8 bases.

This chain joins TRBV4-2 and TRBJ2-1, with 9 bases identical to TRBD2. With V trimmed by 0 bases and J by 0 bases, 3 bases remained unmatched. This CDR3 is 17 amino acids long. Germline V CDR1 and CDR2: LGHNA, YNFKEQ. CDR3 amino acids: CASSQDAGGSSYNEQFF. The CDR3 bases are TGTGCCAGCAGCCAAGATGCGGGAGGGAGCTCCTACAATGAGCAGTTCTTC.

V gene TRBV7-9 combines with J gene TRBJ1-2; 8 bases fit TRBD1. The J segment lost 4 bases and the V segment lost 3 bases, leaving 13 bases of the junction unmatched. Germline CDR1 is SEHNR and CDR2 is FQNEAQ (reference sequence). The CDR3 consists of 17 residues. The CDR3 loop is CASSFNFESGGVYGYTF. The CDR3 DNA is TGTGCCAGCAGCTTCAATTTTGAGTCAGGGGGCGTCTATGGCTACACCTTC.

The chain employs TRBV9 and TRBJ2-5; the D gene is possibly TRBD1 (6 bases). The J call may be mistaken, given a closer DNA end match to TRBJ2-7. There are 15 residues in the CDR3. Germline V gives CDR1 SGDLS, CDR2 YYNGEE. This CDR3 is CASSPNRDNSYEQYF. In DNA, the CDR3 is TGTGCCAGCAGCCCAAACCGGGACAATTCCTACGAGCAGTACTTC.

This clone was detected only once. The genes are TRBV6-1 and TRBJ2-7; 7 nucleotides match TRBD2. This CDR3 has 15 amino acids. Germline CDR1 reads MNHNS; CDR2 reads SASEGT. The junction had 9 bases not matched to a gene; V was cut back by 3 bases and J by 4 bases. CDR3 in DNA: TGTGCCAGCAGTGACGGGGGAGGGTATAAATACGAGCAGTACTTC. It specifies CASSDGGGYKYEQYF.

This sequence joins TRBV9 and TRBJ1-4; TRBD1 matches 9 bases. The germline gives CDR1 SGDLS, CDR2 YYNGEE. CDR3 length: 15 residues. The V and J ends lost 3 bases and 8 bases, in that order; junction bases with no gene match: 8. CDR3: CASSAYGTGMEKLFF. CDR3 sequence (DNA): TGTGCCAGCAGCGCGTACGGGACAGGGATGGAAAAACTGTTTTTT.

This sequence joins TRBV5-4 and TRBJ2-5; 7 nucleotides line up with TRBD1. This CDR3 spans 16 amino acids. CDR1 and CDR2 from the germline V gene are SGHNT and YYREEE (reference sequence). V trimming: 4 bases; J trimming: 4 bases; junction bases outside the gene matches: 13. CDR3 region: CASSRATPKGAETQYF. For the CDR3, the DNA is TGTGCCAGCAGCAGAGCAACACCGAAGGGGGCAGAGACCCAGTACTTC.

The chain has TRBV29-1 and TRBJ2-1; D might be TRBD2 (7 bases). CDR1 SQVTM and CDR2 ANQGSEA come from the germline V gene. This CDR3 has 14 residues. V was trimmed by 3 bases and J by 7 bases, leaving 16 bases between them. The CDR3 DNA sequence: TGCAGCGTTGAGAGGGGGAGGGCCGGGAATGAGCAGTTCTTC. Translating it yields CSVERGRAGNEQFF.

J is TRBJ2-1 and V is TRBV4-1, with 7 bases that match TRBD2. The CDR3 runs to 14 residues. The V gene end was trimmed by 7 bases and the J gene end by 7 bases; junction bases not matched to a gene: 10. Germline CDR1 reads MGHRA; CDR2 reads YSYEKL. In DNA, the CDR3 is TGCGCCAGCACCCCGTGGGGAGGGAGGAATGAGCAGTTCTTC. Encoded protein: CASTPWGGRNEQFF.

The chain uses TRBV6-1 and TRBJ2-1, with unresolved D. The CDR3 is 15 residues long. V was pared by 6 bases and J by 0 bases, with 12 bases between. The germline CDR1 and CDR2 sequences are MNHNS and SASEGT. CDR3 in amino acids: CASRVQQSSYNEQFF. The CDR3 nucleotides read TGTGCCAGCAGAGTACAGCAAAGCTCCTACAATGAGCAGTTCTTC.

This rearrangement joins TRBV2 to TRBJ2-7; D not certain. The germline V gene encodes CDR1 SNHLY and CDR2 FYNNEI. CDR3 length: 14 residues. V lost 8 bases, J lost 2 bases, and 16 bases lay in between. Here the CDR3 DNA reads TGTGCCAGCGATACAGAAACCTCGGCCTACGAGCAGTACTTC. As protein: CASDTETSAYEQYF.